The clone carrying this T cell receptor (beta chain) was seen more than once but under ten times. V was pared by 2 bases and J by 6 bases, with 10 bases between. Germline values: CDR1 MNHNY, CDR2 SVGAGI (reference sequence). This CDR3 contains 14 residues. The data are from a study of T cell repertoires in ileal Crohn's disease. Overall study context: Patients had a median 7.9-year disease duration, and less than 45% were active smokers.

Assay: immunoSEQ multiplex PCR; the TCRdb copy retains only in-frame clones and omits some. Seen here are about 9,600 clones, 76% observed once, and the top ten hold around 25%. The origin of this receptor is an adult with Crohn's disease. J is TRBJ1-4 and V is TRBV6-6, with D unclear. Sequenced input: ileal tissue. CDR3 protein: CASSYAWRDEKLFF. CDR3 DNA sequence: TGTGCCAGCAGTTACGCCTGGAGGGATGAAAAACTGTTTTTT.